This entry lists 17 T cell receptor beta chains sequenced from one sample in a study of PD-L1 blockade in urothelial cancer. Measured with immunoSEQ multiplex PCR; TCRdb has only the in-frame clones, and not every one. The sample shows under 100,000 clones, 82% of them seen only once. The material sequenced was PBMCs, taken around atezolizumab (anti-PD-L1) treatment. The receptor source for this set is an older man with urothelial cancer.

This clone was detected only a few times. The rearrangement links TRBV19 to TRBJ2-1; 10 bases line up with TRBD2. V shed 2 bases and J 5 bases; nucleotides not matched to a gene: 6. This CDR3 is 16 amino acids long. Germline assignment: CDR1 LNHDA and CDR2 SQIVND (reference sequence). CDR3 protein: CASSISASGGNNEQFF. CDR3 DNA sequence: TGTGCCAGTAGTATATCGGCTAGCGGGGGAAACAATGAGCAGTTCTTC. The full variable domain, rest sourced from reference TRBV19 and TRBJ2-1, is DGGITQSPKYLFRKEGQNVTLSCEQNLNHDAMYWYRQDPGQGLRLIYYSQIVNDFQKGDIAEGYSVSREKKESFPLTVTSAQKNPTAFYLCASSISASGGNNEQFFGPGTRLTVL.

The chain is built from TRBV25-1 and TRBJ2-1; D is possibly TRBD1 (6 bases). The CDR3 is 11 residues long. The germline CDR1 and CDR2 sequences are MGHDK and SYGVNS. Trimming shortened V by 6 bases and J by 15 bases, and 15 bases separated the two germline ends. DNA for the CDR3: TGTGCCAGCAGGACTCTAGCAGGGGCGTTCTTC. This codes for CASRTLAGAFF. Supplemented by reference TRBV25-1 and TRBJ2-1, the full variable domain reads EADIYQTPRYLVIGTGKKITLECSQTMGHDKMYWYQQDPGMELHLIHYSYGVNSTEKGDLSSESTVSRIRTEHFPLTLESARPSHTSQYLCASRTLAGAFFGPGTRLTVL.

The chain is built from TRBV5-5 and TRBJ1-3; possible D gene TRBD1, 5 bases. Trimming removed 4 bases at V and 6 bases at J, with 11 bases between. CDR1 and CDR2 from the germline V gene are SGHKS and YYEKEE (reference sequence). This CDR3 spans 13 amino acids. CDR3 protein: CASSVGGENTIYF. CDR3 sequence (DNA): TGTGCCAGCAGCGTCGGGGGGGAAAACACCATATATTTT.

The V call is TRBV6-1, the J call TRBJ1-3; D call uncertain. The CDR3 extends over 13 amino acids. Germline lookup yields CDR1 MNHNS and CDR2 SASEGT. Trimming removed 2 bases from V and 5 bases from J, with 7 bases in between. This CDR3 reads CASSELTRNTIYF. CDR3 nucleotide sequence: TGTGCCAGCAGTGAACTAACGAGAAACACCATATATTTT.

The V and J genes are TRBV4-3 and TRBJ2-1, with 7 nucleotides matching TRBD1. CDR1 and CDR2 (germline): LGHNA, YSLEER. The CDR3 consists of 17 residues. J lost 5 bases, V lost 4 bases, and 14 bases had no gene match. CDR3 region: CASSRVAPGQNHNEQFF. The CDR3 DNA sequence: TGCGCCAGCAGCCGAGTCGCTCCGGGACAGAATCACAATGAGCAGTTCTTC.

This chain uses TRBV5-1 with TRBJ2-3, with D maybe TRBD1 (6 bases). V shed 0 bases and J shed 1 base, with 9 bases lying between them. CDR1 and CDR2 from the germline V gene are SGHRS and YFSETQ. The CDR3 is 15 residues long. The CDR3 nucleotides are TGCGCCAGCAGCTTGGCTGCAGGGGGCACAGATACGCAGTATTTT. As protein: CASSLAAGGTDTQYF.

V gene TRBV15 combines with J gene TRBJ1-5; D is undetermined. With 3 bases removed from V and 2 bases from J, the gap between germline ends came to 14 bases. The CDR3 runs to 16 residues. CDR1 and CDR2 from the germline V gene are LNHNV and YYDKDF (reference sequence). DNA of the CDR3: TGTGCCACCAGCAGGTCCTATGGAGCGGGCAATCAGCCCCAGCATTTT. Protein: CATSRSYGAGNQPQHF.

The J gene is TRBJ2-2, the V gene TRBV11-2, with D perhaps matching TRBD2 (5 bases). Germline lookup yields CDR1 SGHAT and CDR2 FQNNGV. V shed 1 base and J shed 7 bases, with 10 bases lying between them. The CDR3 length is 14 residues. The CDR3 DNA follows: TGTGCCAGCAGCTTAGGGGATAGCGACGGGGAGCTGTTTTTT. Translating it yields CASSLGDSDGELFF.

This clone was counted once. The chain joins TRBV2 to TRBJ1-4, with a weak D call TRBD1 (6 bases). With 8 bases removed from V and 3 bases from J, the gap between germline ends came to 25 bases. This CDR3 region has 18 residues. Germline V gene sequence: CDR1 SNHLY, CDR2 FYNNEI. The CDR3 nucleotides read TGTGCCAGCCTCGACAGGCGTCACCCCCCGGCGGCTAATGAAAAACTGTTTTTT. This gives the protein CASLDRRHPPAANEKLFF. Full variable domain (remainder filled in from reference TRBV2 and TRBJ1-4): EPEVTQTPSHQVTQMGQEVILRCVPISNHLYFYWYRQILGQKVEFLVSFYNNEISEKSEIFDDQFSVERPDGSNFTLKIRSTKLEDSAMYFCASLDRRHPPAANEKLFFGSGTQLSVL.

The V and J genes are TRBV2 and TRBJ2-5, with TRBD1 identical over 8 bases. Trimming took 7 bases from V and 5 from J; bases not matched to a gene: 9. This CDR3 is built from 14 residues. In germline, CDR1 is SNHLY, CDR2 FYNNEI. DNA for the CDR3: TGTGCCAGCACCGGACAGGGTGGTCAGGAGACCCAGTACTTC. It yields the protein CASTGQGGQETQYF.

This clone was observed a handful of times. The chain links TRBV19 to TRBJ1-5; maybe TRBD1 (5 bases). The CDR3 is 14 amino acids. Germline V CDR1 and CDR2: LNHDA, SQIVND (reference sequence). V gave up 9 bases and J gave up 1 base, with 13 bases separating them. The CDR3 loop is CASRGGGSNQPQHF. The CDR3, as DNA: TGTGCCAGCCGGGGTGGGGGGAGCAATCAGCCCCAGCATTTT.

The chain links TRBV11-1 to TRBJ2-1; 14 nucleotides match TRBD2. Germline V lookup: CDR1 SGHAT, CDR2 FQDESV (reference sequence). V shed 3 bases and J 6 bases; nucleotides not matched to a gene: 7. CDR3 length: 17 residues. CDR3 protein: CASSFRGTSGSGNEQFF. In nucleotides, the CDR3 is TGTGCCAGCAGCTTTCGAGGGACTAGCGGGAGTGGCAATGAGCAGTTCTTC.

This clone was counted only a few times. This rearrangement joins TRBV4-2 to TRBJ2-7, with TRBD2 matching over 8 bases. V lost 4 bases to trimming and J lost 3 bases; unmatched junction nucleotides: 5. From germline, CDR1 is LGHNA and CDR2 YNFKEQ. The CDR3 sequence is 14 residues long. The CDR3 nucleotides are TGTGCCAGCAGCCGATCGGGACTAGACTACGAGCAGTACTTC. It codes for CASSRSGLDYEQYF.

This clone occurred once. CDR3 bases: TGTGCCAGCAGCGTAGAGCCGAGGTCAAGGAATTCACCCCTCCACTTT. Its protein product is CASSVEPRSRNSPLHF. The chain carries TRBV9 and TRBJ1-6; D gene unclear. Trimming took 0 bases from V and 7 from J, leaving 14 bases between them. CDR1 and CDR2 from the germline V gene are SGDLS and YYNGEE. This CDR3 spans 16 amino acids.

The V and J genes are TRBV7-2 and TRBJ1-4; 7 bases map to TRBD1. Germline values: CDR1 SGHTA, CDR2 FQGNSA. J was trimmed by 5 bases and V by 3 bases; bases with no gene match: 3. CDR3 length: 14 residues. The CDR3, as DNA: TGTGCCAGCAGCTTCGGGACAGCCAATGAAAAACTGTTTTTT. Its protein is CASSFGTANEKLFF.

The gene calls are TRBV30 and TRBJ1-1; maybe TRBD1 (5 bases). This CDR3 has 16 residues. V was shortened by 0 bases and J by 5 bases, with 19 bases between the two germline ends. The germline gives CDR1 GTSNPN, CDR2 SVGIG (reference sequence). CDR3 coding DNA: TGTGCCTGGAGTGTACCCCCCGGCATGGGGCTTACTGAAGCTTTCTTT. Residues: CAWSVPPGMGLTEAFF.

The genes are TRBV19 and TRBJ1-2; D remains unclear. Trimming shortened V by 3 bases and J by 4 bases, and 9 bases separated the two germline ends. CDR1 LNHDA and CDR2 SQIVND come from the germline V gene (reference sequence). This CDR3 is 13 amino acids long. The CDR3, as DNA: TGTGCCAGTAGTATGGGCAGTACCTATGGCTACACCTTC. This codes for CASSMGSTYGYTF. The full variable domain, with the rest looked up from reference TRBV19 and TRBJ1-2, is DGGITQSPKYLFRKEGQNVTLSCEQNLNHDAMYWYRQDPGQGLRLIYYSQIVNDFQKGDIAEGYSVSREKKESFPLTVTSAQKNPTAFYLCASSMGSTYGYTFGSGTRLTVV.